These 32 T cell receptor beta chains were all obtained from the same sample, sequenced in a study of blood T cell repertoires in COVID-19. The table came from immunoSEQ multiplex PCR; TCRdb's copy has only in-frame clones and leaves some out. Among 150,000 or so clones, 70% to 90% were seen once, and the ten largest hold roughly 0.6%. Sequenced input: peripheral blood. These receptors were taken from a man between 60 and 75 years old with COVID-19, enrolled during active disease.

The chain employs TRBV10-3 and TRBJ2-1; the match to TRBD2 covers 12 bases. Germline CDR1 is ENHRY and CDR2 is SYGVKD. With 10 bases clipped from V and 5 bases from J, the junction kept 3 bases outside the gene matches. This CDR3 has 13 amino acids. The CDR3 region is CASGLAGNNEQFF. CDR3 DNA sequence: TGTGCCAGCGGACTAGCGGGGAACAATGAGCAGTTCTTC.

V usage is TRBV10-3 and J usage is TRBJ1-2, with 8 positions matching TRBD1. CDR1 and CDR2 (germline): ENHRY, SYGVKD. The CDR3 has 14 amino acids. V dropped 6 bases and J dropped 4; count of bases not matched to a gene: 7. CDR3 DNA: TGTGCCATCAGGAGGACAGGGCCCGCCTATGGCTACACCTTC. This codes for CAIRRTGPAYGYTF.

The chain links TRBV6-6 to TRBJ2-3; 8 nucleotides agree with TRBD1. The junction had 2 bases not matched to a gene; V was cut back by 6 bases and J by 3 bases. CDR3 length: 13 residues. In germline, CDR1 is MNHNY, CDR2 SVGAGI (reference sequence). The CDR3 here is CASRTGGTDTQYF. The CDR3 DNA reads as TGTGCCAGCAGAACAGGGGGAACAGATACGCAGTATTTT.

The chain combines TRBV3-1 (or the pseudogene TRBV3-2) with TRBJ1-6; 7 nucleotides align to TRBD1. The length of the CDR3 is 15 residues. Germline lookup yields CDR1 LGHDT and CDR2 YNNKEL (reference sequence). The V gene end was trimmed by 3 bases and the J gene end by 7 bases; junction bases not matched to a gene: 6. CDR3 sequence (DNA): TGTGCCAGCAGCCAGAATGACAGGGCGAATTCACCCCTCCACTTT. This gives the protein CASSQNDRANSPLHF.

The CDR3: CSVERSGTNEKLFF. The DNA for the CDR3 is TGCAGCGTTGAACGTTCAGGCACTAATGAAAAACTGTTTTTT. The J gene is TRBJ1-4, the V gene TRBV29-1; D is uncertain. Trimming took off 2 bases at V and 2 bases at J, with 9 bases between the two ends. Germline CDR1 reads SQVTM; CDR2 reads ANQGSEA. This CDR3 is built from 14 residues.

The chain links TRBV2 to TRBJ1-6, with a possible D match to TRBD1 (6 bases). V lost 9 bases and J lost 0, with 12 bases in between. This CDR3 spans 15 amino acids. The germline CDR1 and CDR2 sequences are SNHLY and FYNNEI. For the CDR3, the DNA is TGTGCCAGTCAGGGGTCGAGCTCCTATAATTCACCCCTCCACTTT. Its translation is CASQGSSSYNSPLHF.

The sample holds a few counts of this clone. The chain joins TRBV6-5 to TRBJ2-1, with D unclear. CDR1 MNHEY and CDR2 SVGAGI come from the germline V gene. The V end lost 5 bases, the J end lost 6 bases, and 14 bases lay between the germline ends. CDR3 length: 14 residues. The DNA for the CDR3 is TGTGCCAGCAGTAACTTGTGGCCAGGCAATGAGCAGTTCTTC. Translation gives CASSNLWPGNEQFF.

The chain joins TRBV20-1 to TRBJ2-1; 7 bases fit TRBD1. V was clipped by 3 bases and J by 8 bases; unmatched bases: 4. Germline values: CDR1 DFQATT, CDR2 SNEGSKA (reference sequence). The CDR3 runs 12 residues. Written as DNA, the CDR3 is TGCAGTGCTAGTAGGCAGGGGGATGAGCAGTTCTTC. This codes for CSASRQGDEQFF.

This clone has just a few counts. This sequence joins TRBV25-1 and TRBJ2-2; TRBD1 aligns across 8 bases. The CDR3 has 14 residues. Trimming removed 5 bases from V and 6 bases from J; junction bases left unmatched: 5. Looked up from germline, CDR1 is MGHDK and CDR2 is SYGVNS. Here the CDR3 reads CASSSQGAAGELFF. The CDR3 DNA reads TGTGCCAGCAGTTCCCAGGGGGCCGCCGGGGAGCTGTTTTTT.

The V call is TRBV9, the J call TRBJ2-2, with D perhaps TRBD2 (6 bases). The CDR3 contains 13 residues. Trimming shortened V by 6 bases and J by 5 bases, and 11 bases separated the two germline ends. The germline V gene has CDR1 SGDLS and CDR2 YYNGEE. CDR3 protein: CASNSRGTGELFF. CDR3 DNA: TGTGCCAGCAACTCTCGGGGGACCGGGGAGCTGTTTTTT.

The chain employs TRBV6-2 or TRBV6-3 and TRBJ2-7; TRBD2 matches at 8 bases. The germline V gene encodes CDR1 MNHEY and CDR2 SVGEGT. V lost 2 bases, J lost 2 bases, and 5 bases stayed unmatched. CDR3 size: 15 residues. The CDR3 region has the DNA TGTGCCAGCAGTTACCAAGGGACTAGAGCCTACGAGCAGTACTTC. Encoded protein: CASSYQGTRAYEQYF.

This chain links TRBV7-2 with TRBJ2-7, with a weak D call TRBD2 (5 bases). V was pared by 3 bases and J by 1 base, with 10 bases between. The V gene's germline CDR1 is SGHTA and CDR2 FQGNSA. There are 14 residues in the CDR3. The CDR3 nucleotides read TGTGCCAGCAGCTTCCGAGGGCAGTCCTACGAGCAGTACTTC. Amino acid sequence: CASSFRGQSYEQYF.

The chain recombines TRBV7-2 with TRBJ1-2; the D is unclear. The germline gives CDR1 SGHTA, CDR2 FQGNSA. CDR3 length: 13 residues. V was shortened by 1 base and J by 8 bases, with 11 bases between the two germline ends. DNA for the CDR3: TGTGCCAGCAGCTTAGGAGGGTCCGGAGGCTACACCTTC. Encoded protein: CASSLGGSGGYTF.

This chain connects TRBV19 to TRBJ1-4; TRBD1 aligns across 8 bases. The J segment lost 9 bases and the V segment lost 3 bases, leaving 9 bases of the junction unmatched. Germline CDR1 and CDR2: LNHDA and SQIVND (reference sequence). There are 15 residues in the CDR3. The DNA for the CDR3 is TGTGCCAGTAGTATTCCACCGGGACAGGCACAAAAACTGTTTTTT. As protein: CASSIPPGQAQKLFF.

This clone came up once. V gene TRBV5-1 combines with J gene TRBJ1-2, with TRBD1 identical over 9 bases. The V gene's germline CDR1 is SGHRS and CDR2 YFSETQ. The CDR3 length is 14 residues. Trimming took 6 bases from V and 4 from J; bases not matched to a gene: 7. The DNA of the CDR3 is TGCGCCAGCACCGCGACAGGGGGTATCTATGGCTACACCTTC. Residues: CASTATGGIYGYTF.

V usage is TRBV13 and J usage is TRBJ1-4, with TRBD1 matching over 8 bases. The V segment lost 5 bases and the J segment 3 bases; nucleotides outside the gene matches: 8. CDR3 length: 16 residues. The V gene's germline CDR1 is PRHDT and CDR2 FYEKMQ (reference sequence). The CDR3 DNA sequence: TGTGCCAGCAGCGTCTACTCGACAGGGGCTAATGAAAAACTGTTTTTT. Protein sequence: CASSVYSTGANEKLFF.

The chain employs TRBV11-3 and TRBJ2-1; D might be TRBD1 (6 bases). Per the germline V gene, CDR1 is SGHNT and CDR2 is YENEEA. The germline V and J ends were trimmed by 5 bases and 4 bases, with 9 bases remaining between them. CDR3 length: 13 residues. CDR3 in DNA: TGTGCCAGCAGCACGGGACAATACAATGAGCAGTTCTTC. Its translation: CASSTGQYNEQFF.

This chain joins TRBV7-2 and TRBJ1-1; no clear D gene. V dropped 2 bases and J dropped 8 bases, with 9 bases sitting between them. Germline CDR1 SGHTA, CDR2 FQGNSA. This CDR3 is 12 amino acids long. The CDR3 bases are TGTGCCAGCAGCTTACGGTCGGGGGAAGCTTTCTTT. As protein: CASSLRSGEAFF. The full variable domain, completed using reference TRBV7-2 and TRBJ1-1, is GAGVSQSPSNKVTEKGKDVELRCDPISGHTALYWYRQSLGQGLEFLIYFQGNSAPDKSGLPSDRFSAERTGGSVSTLTIQRTQQEDSAVYLCASSLRSGEAFFGQGTRLTVV.

The chain uses TRBV1 and TRBJ2-3; the DNA was not used to check the table's D call, TRBD1. TRBV1 corresponds to a pseudogene. This CDR3 contains 18 residues. The CDR3 sequence: CTSSPWGQGGFRTDTQYF. CDR3 sequence (DNA): TGCACCAGCAGCCCCTGGGGACAGGGGGGATTTCGTACAGATACGCAGTATTTT.

The chain combines TRBV6-5 with TRBJ2-3; 7 bases are a match to TRBD2. Trimming removed 3 bases from V and 1 base from J; junction bases left unmatched: 7. This CDR3 has 16 residues. The germline V gene has CDR1 MNHEY and CDR2 SVGAGI. CDR3 DNA: TGTGCCAGCAGTTATGACCTAGCGGAAGGCACAGATACGCAGTATTTT. Translating gives CASSYDLAEGTDTQYF.

The V call is TRBV25-1, the J call TRBJ1-1; 8 bases agree with TRBD1. Germline V CDR1 and CDR2: MGHDK, SYGVNS. Losses at the gene ends were 5 bases for V and 3 bases for J; bases not matched to a gene: 5. CDR3 length: 14 amino acids. The chain's CDR3 is CASSRQGTDTEAFF. In nucleotides, the CDR3 is TGTGCCAGCAGTAGACAGGGGACGGACACTGAAGCTTTCTTT.

The V call is TRBV11-2, the J call TRBJ2-7, with 7 bases identical to TRBD2. This CDR3 region has 15 residues. Germline V CDR1 and CDR2: SGHAT, FQNNGV. V gave up 5 bases and J gave up 2 bases; unmatched junction bases: 9. The CDR3 nucleotides are TGTGCCAGCAGCCCCGGCGGGGGACGAACCTACGAGCAGTACTTC. Translating it yields CASSPGGGRTYEQYF.

The chain couples TRBV25-1 to TRBJ2-5; TRBD2 agrees at 9 bases. J gave up 5 bases and V 4 bases, and 11 bases lay outside the gene matches. CDR1 and CDR2 from the germline V gene are MGHDK and SYGVNS. The CDR3 covers 16 residues. The CDR3 DNA reads TGTGCCAGCAGTGTTTTTGCTAGCGGGACGGGTGAGACCCAGTACTTC. Its translation: CASSVFASGTGETQYF.

The chain recombines TRBV3-1 (or the pseudogene TRBV3-2) with TRBJ2-3; a possible D gene is TRBD1 (5 bases). CDR1 is LGHDT, CDR2 YNNKEL, per germline (reference sequence). The CDR3 is made up of 15 amino acids. The V end was cut by 4 bases, the J end by 2 bases, with 13 bases between. DNA of the CDR3: TGTGCCAGCAGCCCCCGCAGGGCAGACACAGATACGCAGTATTTT. Amino acid sequence: CASSPRRADTDTQYF.

This chain links TRBV5-4 with TRBJ2-7, with 10 bases matching TRBD2. Per germline, CDR1 SGHNT and CDR2 YYREEE (reference sequence). There are 14 residues in the CDR3. V shed 4 bases and J 7 bases; nucleotides not matched to a gene: 8. The CDR3: CASSHLAGAVEQYF. The CDR3 DNA reads TGTGCCAGCAGCCACCTAGCGGGGGCAGTAGAGCAGTACTTC.

The chain joins TRBV9 to TRBJ2-2; D perhaps matches TRBD2 (5 bases). The ends were cut back, 7 bases at V and 4 bases at J, with 11 bases in the middle. The CDR3 has 13 amino acids. Germline V gene lookup returns CDR1 SGDLS and CDR2 YYNGEE. Here the CDR3 reads CASQGGPTGELFF. The CDR3, as DNA: TGTGCCAGCCAAGGAGGTCCCACCGGGGAGCTGTTTTTT.

This clone has a single count. The rearrangement uses TRBV28 and TRBJ2-3, with TRBD2 identical over 10 bases. Germline CDR1 MDHEN, CDR2 SYDVKM. The CDR3 spans 18 residues. V dropped 6 bases and J dropped 0; count of bases not matched to a gene: 12. The DNA of the CDR3 is TGTGCCAGCAGACCACAGAGGACTAGCGGTGTGAGCACAGATACGCAGTATTTT. This gives the protein CASRPQRTSGVSTDTQYF.

This clone appeared a few times. V is TRBV5-1 and J is TRBJ2-3; 7 bases line up with TRBD2. CDR3 length: 16 amino acids. Looked up from germline, CDR1 is SGHRS and CDR2 is YFSETQ. Trimming took 3 bases from V and 0 from J; bases not matched to a gene: 7. The CDR3 region has the DNA TGCGCCAGCAGCTCGGACGGGAGGCGCAGCACAGATACGCAGTATTTT. This gives the protein CASSSDGRRSTDTQYF.

This clone was recorded once. The rearrangement uses TRBV19 and TRBJ1-1; D might be TRBD1 (5 bases). This CDR3 spans 13 amino acids. The germline gives CDR1 LNHDA, CDR2 SQIVND (reference sequence). Trimming took 5 bases from V and 3 from J, leaving 10 bases between them. Here the CDR3 reads CASSPDIDTEAFF. CDR3 bases: TGTGCCAGTAGTCCGGACATTGACACTGAAGCTTTCTTT.

This sequence joins TRBV29-1 and TRBJ2-1, with 8 bases fitting TRBD2. The germline V gene has CDR1 SQVTM and CDR2 ANQGSEA. With 3 bases clipped from V and 8 bases from J, the junction kept 12 bases outside the gene matches. The CDR3 totals 15 residues. The CDR3 DNA is TGCAGCGTTGAGAGACTAGCGTTCCTAGGGTATGAGCAGTTCTTC. As protein: CSVERLAFLGYEQFF.

The V gene is TRBV29-1, the J gene TRBJ1-1, with a possible D match to TRBD1 (5 bases). This CDR3 contains 13 residues. The germline CDR1 and CDR2 sequences are SQVTM and ANQGSEA. Trimming removed 6 bases at V and 0 bases at J, with 11 bases between. The CDR3 nucleotides are TGCAGCGTAACAGGAGCAGTGAACACTGAAGCTTTCTTT. It specifies CSVTGAVNTEAFF.

CDR3 in DNA: TGTGCCTGGATACGAGCCAGGGGACAGGGTGCCGGCTACACCTTC. Its translation is CAWIRARGQGAGYTF. This rearrangement joins TRBV30 to TRBJ1-2; TRBD1 aligns across 9 bases. CDR3 length: 15 residues. With V trimmed by 4 bases and J by 8 bases, 14 bases remained unmatched. The germline gives CDR1 GTSNPN, CDR2 SVGIG (reference sequence).